These T cell receptor beta chains were read from a single sample in a study of blood T cell repertoires in COVID-19. Generated by immunoSEQ multiplex PCR, the TCRdb table keeps only in-frame clones and is missing some. The sample has more than 200,000 clones, more than 75% seen once. Sample: PBMCs or T cells enriched from blood (not recorded which). These receptors all come from a man under 40 with acute COVID-19. Both conserved end residues are part of each CDR3. Each record gives: V gene, clone size, J gene, CDR3 protein. Only some rows state a clone size, as once, few, many or a class for expanded clones.

TRBV7-9,few,TRBJ2-1,CASSWTSGSYNEQFF
TRBV4-1,.,TRBJ1-1,CASSPRDLALTSGGDGNTEAFF
TRBV12-3/TRBV12-4,.,TRBJ1-1,CASSLRKNTEAFF
TRBV2,.,TRBJ1-2,CASSEAPGGHGYTF
TRBV6-5,.,TRBJ1-1,CASSTEANTEAFF
TRBV3-1/TRBV3-2,once,TRBJ1-5,CASSRTGKEDQPQHF
TRBV4-1,few,TRBJ1-5,CASSQEEQGGQPQHF
TRBV18,.,TRBJ2-3,CASSPPGGAAQYF
TRBV30,.,TRBJ2-1,CAWSVAAVYNEQFF
TRBV7-6,.,TRBJ1-1,CASSLTSNTEAFF
TRBV6-5,.,TRBJ2-5,CASSFKTGGWETQYF
TRBV27,.,TRBJ1-1,CASSTGLGEAFF
TRBV6-1,.,TRBJ2-3,CASSEERGTDTQYF
TRBV6-2/TRBV6-3,.,TRBJ1-4,CASSSIGLTNEKLFF
TRBV9,few,TRBJ1-1,CASSLAVLNTEAFF
TRBV7-3,.,TRBJ1-1,CASSLTRETEAFF
TRBV7-3,few,TRBJ1-2,CASSPGGQNYGYTF
TRBV5-4,few,TRBJ1-2,CASSLAGWSYGYTF
TRBV5-1,once,TRBJ2-3,CAASSGGRGDTQYF
TRBV7-9,once,TRBJ2-5,CASSQGQGETQYF
TRBV6-5,.,TRBJ2-5,CASRNGGPQETQYF
TRBV18,.,TRBJ2-5,CASSLGQGETQYF
TRBV6-7,.,TRBJ2-7,CAISSPQVLRHEQYF
TRBV5-1,.,TRBJ2-7,CASSMMGQGYEQYF
TRBV9,once,TRBJ2-7,CASSVEGRGYDEQYF
TRBV9,.,TRBJ2-1,CASSVATSAYNEQFF
TRBV5-1,few,TRBJ1-5,CASSRGPEGGNQPQHF
TRBV10-3,.,TRBJ2-3,CAISGTGVSTDTQYF
TRBV5-6,.,TRBJ2-7,CASSLRDSRGDSYEQYF
TRBV7-9,.,TRBJ2-1,CASSPPGTRYEQFF
TRBV18,.,TRBJ2-3,CASSPEGVTQYF
TRBV7-2,.,TRBJ2-1,CASSPHGGYNEQFF
TRBV19,many,TRBJ2-3,CASSMGLGPDTQYF
TRBV5-4,.,TRBJ2-7,CASSFPSGGGHEQYF
TRBV9,few,TRBJ2-5,CASSAGTSGGLRETQYF
TRBV7-3,.,TRBJ2-1,CASSGTTSGRNEQFF
TRBV12-2,.,TRBJ2-3,CASRTQRADRTGKCDTQYF
TRBV12-3/TRBV12-4,once,TRBJ1-2,CANTGEYGYTF
TRBV7-3,.,TRBJ2-3,CASSFNSADTQYF
TRBV5-1,.,TRBJ1-2,CASSILQGDGYTF
TRBV5-4,.,TRBJ2-5,CASSLGTGGGETQYF
TRBV5-6,.,TRBJ2-7,CASSLRDRYEQYF
TRBV19,.,TRBJ1-6,CASSDSSYNSPLHF
TRBV11-2,few,TRBJ2-5,CASSLSGGQETQYF
TRBV2,once,TRBJ1-2,CASSPPTVGGYTF
TRBV7-9,.,TRBJ2-5,CASSMSAGTLVWETQYF
TRBV7-6,.,TRBJ2-5,CASSTGLMYETQYF
TRBV19,.,TRBJ2-7,CASSKSGLYEQYF
TRBV9,.,TRBJ2-1,CASSDRTSGGQRNEQFF